A selection of T cell receptor beta chains follows, all from one sample in a study of T cells in Graves' hyperthyroidism and ophthalmopathy. TCRdb independently ran MiXCR on the multiplex PCR reads; one entry per CDR3 protein. The sample carries approximately 690,000 distinct CDR3 sequences, 13% to 15% recorded once. The sequenced sample was blood. The receptors originated from a woman between 50 and 59 years old with Graves' ophthalmopathy. CDR3s include the opening cysteine and the closing phenylalanine or tryptophan. The order of the fields is D gene, V gene, clone size, J gene, CDR3 protein, CDR3 DNA. A D gene is named only where the DNA matches it firmly. Clone sizes are given selectively: once, few, many, or a class where the clone is expanded.

-	TRBV7-2	many	TRBJ2-7	CASSFHRTSYEQYF	TGTGCCAGCAGCTTCCATCGGACATCTTACGAGCAGTACTTC
TRBD1	TRBV28	many	TRBJ2-7	CASSSPRDSTYEQYF	TGTGCCAGCAGTTCGCCCAGGGACAGTACCTACGAGCAGTACTTC
-	TRBV24-1	-	TRBJ2-2	CATSDFRSWTGELFF	TGTGCCACCAGTGATTTCAGGAGTTGGACCGGGGAGCTGTTTTTT
-	TRBV6-2/TRBV6-3	few	TRBJ2-3	CASSQRANTDTQYF	TGTGCCAGCAGCCAGCGGGCTAACACAGATACGCAGTATTTT
TRBD2	TRBV28	many	TRBJ2-1	CASGVSSGPYNEQFF	TGTGCCAGCGGAGTCTCTAGCGGACCCTACAATGAGCAGTTCTTC
TRBD1	TRBV4-2	few	TRBJ2-7	CASSQLPGTGRHEQYF	TGTGCCAGCAGCCAGCTCCCCGGGACAGGGCGCCACGAGCAGTACTTC
-	TRBV27	many	TRBJ1-5	CASSPTDLNSNQPQHF	TGTGCCAGCAGTCCAACGGACTTAAATAGCAATCAGCCCCAGCATTTT
-	TRBV20-1	-	TRBJ2-7	CSARDGEGGREQYF	TGCAGTGCTAGAGATGGGGAGGGGGGGCGTGAGCAGTACTTC
-	TRBV4-2	-	TRBJ2-1	CASRAGNEQFF	TGTGCCAGCCGGGCCGGGAATGAGCAGTTCTTC
TRBD2	TRBV4-2	-	TRBJ2-1	CASSQNLGLAGGYNEQFF	TGTGCCAGCAGCCAGAACTTGGGGCTAGCGGGAGGGTACAATGAGCAGTTCTTC
-	TRBV6-2/TRBV6-3	-	TRBJ1-5	CASSYGAPQPQHF	TGTGCCAGCAGTTATGGGGCTCCTCAGCCCCAGCATTTT
-	TRBV4-3	few	TRBJ1-2	CASSQVLANYGYTF	TGCGCCAGCAGCCAAGTCCTCGCGAACTATGGCTACACCTTC
-	TRBV28	few	TRBJ2-4	CASSNRLIQYF	TGTGCCAGCAGTAATAGGCTTATTCAGTACTTC
-	TRBV4-1	few	TRBJ2-3	CASSDGPWPGVTDTQYF	TGCGCCAGCAGCGACGGACCATGGCCAGGGGTCACAGATACGCAGTATTTT
-	TRBV5-1	many	TRBJ1-5	CASSLGKNQPQHF	TGCGCCAGCAGCTTGGGAAAAAATCAGCCCCAGCATTTT
TRBD2	TRBV30	many	TRBJ2-3	CAWSAGLAGGPRTDTQYF	TGTGCCTGGAGTGCGGGACTAGCGGGAGGGCCTCGCACAGATACGCAGTATTTT
TRBD2	TRBV20-1	few	TRBJ2-1	CSARSGGAYNEQFF	TGCAGTGCTCGTAGCGGGGGAGCCTACAATGAGCAGTTCTTC
-	TRBV27	many	TRBJ2-3	CASRGGLSTDTQYF	TGTGCCAGCAGGGGTGGCCTAAGCACAGATACGCAGTATTTT
TRBD2	TRBV7-9	few	TRBJ2-5	CASSLSTSGRQETQYF	TGTGCCAGCAGCCTATCAACTAGCGGGCGACAAGAGACCCAGTACTTC
-	TRBV5-6	many	TRBJ2-3	CASSVRRGTDTQYF	TGTGCCAGCAGCGTGAGAAGGGGTACAGATACGCAGTATTTT
-	TRBV28	many	TRBJ2-7	CASSPDSGILYEQYF	TGTGCCAGCAGCCCAGATTCAGGAATCCTCTACGAGCAGTACTTC
TRBD2	TRBV29-1	-	TRBJ2-1	CSVRGSREGWDEQFF	TGCAGCGTGCGAGGGTCGCGGGAGGGCTGGGATGAGCAGTTCTTC
-	TRBV11-2	many	TRBJ2-5	CASSFVETQYF	TGTGCCAGCAGCTTTGTAGAGACCCAGTACTTC
-	TRBV7-3	many	TRBJ2-5	CASSLGAGQETQYF	TGTGCCAGCAGCTTAGGCGCGGGACAAGAGACCCAGTACTTC
TRBD1	TRBV28	once	TRBJ2-1	CASSTPGQGARSYNEQFF	TGTGCCAGCAGCACTCCGGGACAGGGGGCCCGATCCTACAATGAGCAGTTCTTC
TRBD2	TRBV19	-	TRBJ2-3	CASKRRRESPDTQYF	TGTGCCAGTAAGAGGCGGCGGGAGTCTCCAGATACGCAGTATTTT
-	TRBV20-1	many	TRBJ2-1	CSASFQGGLIRNEQFF	TGCAGTGCTAGTTTCCAGGGTGGATTAATACGGAATGAGCAGTTCTTC
TRBD1	TRBV29-1	-	TRBJ2-3	CSVEDPGQGATDTQYF	TGCAGCGTTGAAGATCCGGGACAGGGGGCGACAGATACGCAGTATTTT
TRBD1	TRBV3-1	-	TRBJ1-4	CASGQGDRVKKLFF	TGTGCCAGCGGACAGGGGGACAGGGTCAAAAAACTGTTTTTT
-	TRBV24-1	-	TRBJ2-1	CATSEGGGEQFF	TGTGCCACCAGTGAGGGAGGGGGTGAGCAGTTCTTC
TRBD1	TRBV9	few	TRBJ2-3	CASSVDGTGSFDTQYF	TGTGCCAGCAGCGTAGATGGGACAGGCTCTTTTGATACGCAGTATTTT
TRBD1	TRBV28	many	TRBJ1-5	CASSLGDRGANQPQHF	TGTGCCAGCAGTTTGGGGGACAGGGGTGCCAATCAGCCCCAGCATTTT
TRBD1	TRBV27	many	TRBJ1-2	CASGRLQPGTGLGGGYTF	TGTGCCAGCGGCCGATTACAGCCCGGGACAGGGCTAGGTGGTGGCTACACCTTC
-	TRBV9	-	TRBJ2-1	CASSPRQGGLVGEQFF	TGTGCCAGCAGCCCCAGACAGGGAGGTCTCGTTGGTGAGCAGTTCTTC
-	TRBV27	few	TRBJ1-1	CASSLSSGAIEAFF	TGTGCCAGCAGTTTATCGAGTGGGGCCATTGAAGCTTTCTTT
-	TRBV28	many	TRBJ2-2	CASSLPPSMSSTGELFF	TGTGCCAGCAGTCTCCCCCCGTCGATGTCAAGCACCGGGGAGCTGTTTTTT
-	TRBV4-3	-	TRBJ1-2	CASSQDGGLGYGYTF	TGCGCCAGCAGCCAAGATGGAGGTCTGGGGTATGGCTACACCTTC
-	TRBV7-9	many	TRBJ2-7	CASSPLVEQYF	TGTGCCAGCAGCCCGTTAGTGGAGCAGTACTTC
-	TRBV6-1	many	TRBJ2-7	CASRTSHEQYF	TGTGCCAGCAGAACTAGTCACGAGCAGTACTTC
-	TRBV6-2/TRBV6-3	many	TRBJ1-1	CACADTQNTEAFF	TGTGCCTGTGCGGACACCCAGAACACTGAAGCTTTCTTT
TRBD2	TRBV10-3	-	TRBJ2-3	CAISEQTSGSRYTQYF	TGTGCCATCAGTGAGCAGACTAGCGGGAGCCGTTATACGCAGTATTTT
TRBD2	TRBV4-3	-	TRBJ2-7	CASSQDRLSGAYEQYF	TGCGCCAGCAGCCAAGATCGATTAAGCGGGGCCTACGAGCAGTACTTC
-	TRBV3-1	many	TRBJ2-5	CASSLLGEETQYF	TGTGCCAGCAGTCTGCTAGGGGAAGAGACCCAGTACTTC
-	TRBV20-1	-	TRBJ1-2	CSARGSGFTNYGYTF	TGCAGTGCTAGAGGCTCGGGATTTACTAACTATGGCTACACCTTC
TRBD2	TRBV24-1	-	TRBJ2-1	CATSETRGTSGYNNEQFF	TGTGCCACCAGTGAAACTCGCGGGACTAGCGGGTATAACAATGAGCAGTTCTTC
-	TRBV20-1	many	TRBJ1-2	CSVHRANTGVGGYTF	TGCAGTGTACACAGGGCTAATACGGGAGTAGGTGGCTACACCTTC
TRBD1	TRBV4-2	-	TRBJ2-1	CASSGAGTAYNEQFF	TGTGCCAGCAGCGGAGCCGGGACAGCTTACAATGAGCAGTTCTTC
-	TRBV20-1	many	TRBJ2-7	CSAGQGPYEQYF	TGCAGTGCTGGGCAGGGACCCTACGAGCAGTACTTC
-	TRBV20-1	many	TRBJ1-2	CSARGTGAYGYTF	TGCAGTGCTCGGGGGACGGGGGCCTATGGCTACACCTTC